Listed here are 11 T cell receptor beta chains from one sample, sequenced in a study of T cell responses to AZD1222 COVID-19 vaccine. Generated by immunoSEQ multiplex PCR, the TCRdb table keeps only in-frame clones and is missing some. Among some 110,000 clones, 88% were seen once, and the ten largest hold 3.5%. The sequences come from peripheral blood, collected 28 days after the second AZD1222 dose. The receptors were sampled from an adult who received the AZD1222 COVID-19 vaccine.

This clone was counted only a few times. J is TRBJ1-3 and V is TRBV19; D remains ambiguous. CDR3 length: 17 residues. Germline CDR1 is LNHDA and CDR2 is SQIVND (reference sequence). Trimming removed 9 bases at V and 8 bases at J, with 29 bases between. The CDR3 bases are TGTGCCAGGAGGGTACCCCCGGAGGTCCCACCGAGAGACACCATATATTTT. This gives the protein CARRVPPEVPPRDTIYF.

This chain joins TRBV6-2 or TRBV6-3 and TRBJ1-1; 7 nucleotides agree with TRBD1. In germline, CDR1 is MNHEY, CDR2 SVGEGT. The CDR3 sequence is 16 residues long. With V trimmed by 0 bases and J by 5 bases, 9 bases remained unmatched. CDR3 residues: CASSYSSRGVRTEAFF. The DNA of the CDR3 is TGTGCCAGCAGTTACTCGAGCAGGGGGGTGAGGACTGAAGCTTTCTTT.

The chain couples TRBV7-9 to TRBJ2-2; 8 nucleotides match TRBD1. With 5 bases clipped from V and 5 bases from J, the junction kept 13 bases outside the gene matches. Germline CDR1 SEHNR, CDR2 FQNEAQ (reference sequence). This CDR3 region has 17 residues. In DNA form, the CDR3 reads TGTGCCAGCAGCCCCCGAACTCGACAGGGGTGGACCGGGGAGCTGTTTTTT. Translated: CASSPRTRQGWTGELFF.

The genes are TRBV4-1 and TRBJ1-1; unclear D gene. This CDR3 has 14 amino acids. CDR1 MGHRA and CDR2 YSYEKL come from the germline V gene. V gave up 2 bases and J gave up 1 base, with 8 bases separating them. As DNA, the CDR3 is TGCGCCAGCAGCCAATTACGGGGGAACACTGAAGCTTTCTTT. Translated: CASSQLRGNTEAFF.

The chain uses TRBV19 and TRBJ1-4; D remains ambiguous. This CDR3 is 13 amino acids long. V lost 7 bases, J lost 5 bases, and 11 bases lay in between. The germline gives CDR1 LNHDA, CDR2 SQIVND (reference sequence). The CDR3 region has the DNA TGTGCCAGTATCTCCATCTCCAATGAAAAACTGTTTTTT. It yields the protein CASISISNEKLFF.

The V gene is TRBV10-2, the J gene TRBJ2-2, with no clear D. Germline V gene sequence: CDR1 WSHSY, CDR2 SAAADI. CDR3 size: 14 residues. The V end lost 11 bases, the J end lost 1 base, and 14 bases lay between the germline ends. The CDR3 spells CASIRPGNTGELFF. DNA of the CDR3: TGCGCCTCAATCCGGCCGGGGAACACCGGGGAGCTGTTTTTT.

J is TRBJ2-1 and V is TRBV7-7; 10 positions match TRBD2. CDR1 and CDR2 from the germline V gene are SSHAT and FNYEAQ (reference sequence). V trimming: 5 bases; J trimming: 1 base; junction bases outside the gene matches: 2. This CDR3 region has 15 residues. The CDR3 region is CASSQLAGSYNEQFF. CDR3 nucleotide sequence: TGTGCCAGCAGCCAACTAGCGGGGTCCTACAATGAGCAGTTCTTC.

The chain couples TRBV29-1 to TRBJ2-2; tentative D call: TRBD2 (6 bases). This CDR3 region has 13 residues. V gave up 5 bases and J gave up 4 bases, with 11 bases separating them. Germline V gene sequence: CDR1 SQVTM, CDR2 ANQGSEA. The DNA for the CDR3 is TGCAGCGTTCGGGCTAGCGCCACCGGGGAGCTGTTTTTT. Protein sequence: CSVRASATGELFF.

V is TRBV28 and J is TRBJ1-5; D is unclear. V shed 6 bases and J shed 5 bases, with 5 bases lying between them. The CDR3 consists of 11 residues. Per germline, CDR1 MDHEN and CDR2 SYDVKM. CDR3: CASSWDQPQHF. CDR3 nucleotides: TGTGCCAGCAGCTGGGATCAGCCCCAGCATTTT.

This chain joins TRBV15 and TRBJ2-1; 9 bases agree with TRBD2. CDR1 LNHNV and CDR2 YYDKDF come from the germline V gene (reference sequence). The J segment lost 7 bases and the V segment lost 0 bases, leaving 4 bases of the junction unmatched. This CDR3 comprises 15 residues. CDR3 sequence reads: CATSRDSSGGNEQFF. As DNA, the CDR3 is TGTGCCACCAGCAGAGATAGCAGCGGGGGGAATGAGCAGTTCTTC. Drawing the rest from reference TRBV15 and TRBJ2-1, the complete variable domain is DAMVIQNPRYQVTQFGKPVTLSCSQTLNHNVMYWYQQKSSQAPKLLFHYYDKDFNNEADTPDNFQSRRPNTSFCFLDIRSPGLGDTAMYLCATSRDSSGGNEQFFGPGTRLTVL.

The chain recombines TRBV29-1 with TRBJ1-6; TRBD1 matches 8 bases. The CDR3 length is 14 residues. CDR1 and CDR2 from the germline V gene are SQVTM and ANQGSEA. J was trimmed by 4 bases and V by 6 bases; bases with no gene match: 5. The CDR3 region is CSVTTGEYNSPLHF. Written as DNA, the CDR3 is TGCAGCGTCACGACAGGGGAATATAATTCACCCCTCCACTTT. Filled out from reference TRBV29-1 and TRBJ1-6, the complete variable domain reads SAVISQKPSRDICQRGTSLTIQCQVDSQVTMMFWYRQQPGQSLTLIATANQGSEATYESGFVIDKFPISRPNLTFSTLTVSNMSPEDSSIYLCSVTTGEYNSPLHFGNGTRLTVT.